This T cell receptor beta chain was captured by sequencing in a study of T cells in narcolepsy. CDR1 LNHNV and CDR2 YYDKDF come from the germline V gene (reference sequence). There are 12 residues in the CDR3. V was shortened by 5 bases and J by 7 bases, with 11 bases between the two germline ends. About this clone: Its antigen is unidentified.

Using immunoSEQ multiplex PCR, the repertoire was profiled, and TCRdb retains in-frame clones only, with some absent. There are about 40,000 clones in the sample; 88% occur only once, and more than 0.9% lies in the top ten. The study's findings and limits: No autoreactive T cell clone sequences appeared in some memory CD4+ repertoires. Reportedly, autoreactive clonotypes were serially detected in patients' blood but not controls'. Comparing one patient's CSF and blood CD4+ clonotypes highlighted HCRT- and TRIB2-specific autoreactive clonotypes.

This sequence joins TRBV15 and TRBJ2-5; D is undetermined. Input material: CD45RA- memory CD4+ T cells from PBMCs. The sequence was collected from a human donor with narcolepsy. The CDR3 nucleotides read TGTGCCACCAGCTCCGAGTTGTGGACCCAGTACTTC. Translation: CATSSELWTQYF.